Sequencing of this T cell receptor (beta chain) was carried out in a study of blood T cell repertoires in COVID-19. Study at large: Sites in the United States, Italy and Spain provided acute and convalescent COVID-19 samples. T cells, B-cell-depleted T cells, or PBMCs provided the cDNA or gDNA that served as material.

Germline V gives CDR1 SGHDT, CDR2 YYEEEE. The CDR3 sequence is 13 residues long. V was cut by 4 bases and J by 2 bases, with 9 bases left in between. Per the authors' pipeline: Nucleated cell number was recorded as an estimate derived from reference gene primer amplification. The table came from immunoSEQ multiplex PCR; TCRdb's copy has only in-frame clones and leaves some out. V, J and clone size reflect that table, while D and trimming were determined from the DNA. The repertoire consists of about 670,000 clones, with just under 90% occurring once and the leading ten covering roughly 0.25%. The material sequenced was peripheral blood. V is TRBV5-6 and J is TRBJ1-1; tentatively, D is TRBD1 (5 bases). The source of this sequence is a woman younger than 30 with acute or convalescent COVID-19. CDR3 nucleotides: TGTGCCAGCAGCCCGGGGGGAAACACTGAAGCTTTCTTT. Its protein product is CASSPGGNTEAFF.